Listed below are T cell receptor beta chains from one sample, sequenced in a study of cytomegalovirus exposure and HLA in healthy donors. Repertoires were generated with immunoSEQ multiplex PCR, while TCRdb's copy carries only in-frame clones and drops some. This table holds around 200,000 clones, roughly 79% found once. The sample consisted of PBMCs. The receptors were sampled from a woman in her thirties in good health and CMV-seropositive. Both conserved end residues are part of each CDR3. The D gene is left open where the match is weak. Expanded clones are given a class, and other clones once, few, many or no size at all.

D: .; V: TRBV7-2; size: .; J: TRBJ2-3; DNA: TGTGCCAGCAGCTATCGGACTGCAGATACGCAGTATTTT; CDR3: CASSYRTADTQYF
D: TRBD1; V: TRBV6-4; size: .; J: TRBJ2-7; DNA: TGTGCCAGCAGTGAAGGGGTCGGGACAGTCTACGAGCAGTACTTC; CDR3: CASSEGVGTVYEQYF
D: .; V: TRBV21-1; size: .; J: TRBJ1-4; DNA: TGTGCCAGCAGCAAAGCGTCGGCGGGGGGCGGGAATTTCTCAACTAATGAAAAACTGTTTTTT; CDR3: CASSKASAGGGNFSTNEKLFF
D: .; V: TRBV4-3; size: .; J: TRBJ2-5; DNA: TGCGCCAGCAGCCAAGATTGGCGGGGAGAGACCCAGTACTTC; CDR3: CASSQDWRGETQYF
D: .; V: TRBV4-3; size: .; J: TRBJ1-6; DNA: TGCGCCAGCAGCCAAGATTCTCGGGGGATGGCCTATAATTCACCCCTCCACTTT; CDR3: CASSQDSRGMAYNSPLHF
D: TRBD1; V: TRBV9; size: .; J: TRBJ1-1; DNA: TGTGCCAGCAGCGACACTGGGGACAGCGAAGCTTTCTTT; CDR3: CASSDTGDSEAFF
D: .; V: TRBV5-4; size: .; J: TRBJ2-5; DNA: TGTGCCAGCAGCACAAGCGGACAAGAGACCCAGTACTTC; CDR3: CASSTSGQETQYF
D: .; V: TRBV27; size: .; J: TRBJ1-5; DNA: TGTGCCAGCAGTTTTCTGGGCACCAATCAGCCCCAGCATTTT; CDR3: CASSFLGTNQPQHF
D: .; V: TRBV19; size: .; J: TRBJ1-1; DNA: TGTGCCAGTAGTCTAAAATCGGGCGGGGGCTCTGAAGCTTTCTTT; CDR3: CASSLKSGGGSEAFF
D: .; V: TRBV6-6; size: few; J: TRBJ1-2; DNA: TGTGCCAGCAGTTATCAAGCGGGGGACGGCTACACCTTC; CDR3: CASSYQAGDGYTF
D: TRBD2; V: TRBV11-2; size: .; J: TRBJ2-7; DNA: TGTGCCAGCAGCTTAGCGGGAGGGCCCTACGAGCAGTACTTC; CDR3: CASSLAGGPYEQYF
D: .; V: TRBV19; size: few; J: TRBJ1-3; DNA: TGTGCCAGTAGTATATCTTTCCGCTCTGGAAACACCATATATTTT; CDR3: CASSISFRSGNTIYF
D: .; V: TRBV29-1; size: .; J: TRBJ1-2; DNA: TGCAGCGTTGTTTCCTGGGGACTCAACTATGGCTACACCTTC; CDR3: CSVVSWGLNYGYTF
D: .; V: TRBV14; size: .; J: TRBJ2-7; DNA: TGTGCCAGCAGCCAAGATTCATCGAACCCAGGGGATAATTACGAGCAGTACTTC; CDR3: CASSQDSSNPGDNYEQYF
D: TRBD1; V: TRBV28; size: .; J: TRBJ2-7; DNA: TGTGCCAGCAGTACCTGGTGGGGACAGAGCTACGAGCAGTACTTC; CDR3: CASSTWWGQSYEQYF
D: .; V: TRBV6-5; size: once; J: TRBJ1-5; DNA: TGTGCCAGCAGTTACGCAGGGGATAATCAGCCCCAGCATTTT; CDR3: CASSYAGDNQPQHF
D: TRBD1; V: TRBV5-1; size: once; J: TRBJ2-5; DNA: TGCGCCAGCAGCTTAGCCGGGACAGGGGAAGAGACCCAGTACTTC; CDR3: CASSLAGTGEETQYF
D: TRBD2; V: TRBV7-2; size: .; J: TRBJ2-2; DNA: TGTGCCAGCAGCTTTAGCGGGCGGCACACCGGGGAGCTGTTTTTT; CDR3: CASSFSGRHTGELFF
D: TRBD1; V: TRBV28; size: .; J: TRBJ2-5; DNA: TGTGCCAGCAGTCCCGACAGGGAAGAAGAGACCCAGTACTTC; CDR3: CASSPDREEETQYF
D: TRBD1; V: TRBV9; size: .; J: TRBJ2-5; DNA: TGTGCCAGCAGCACCCCGGGACAGGGAGAGACCCAGTACTTC; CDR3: CASSTPGQGETQYF
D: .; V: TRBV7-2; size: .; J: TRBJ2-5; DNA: TGTGCCAGCAGCTTAAGGGCCCGGACTCTTCTCTTCGAGACCCAGTACTTC; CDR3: CASSLRARTLLFETQYF
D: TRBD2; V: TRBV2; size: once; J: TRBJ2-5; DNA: TGTGCCAGCAGCTTAATAGCGGGGGGGCGATCCCGTCAAGAGACCCAGTACTTC; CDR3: CASSLIAGGRSRQETQYF
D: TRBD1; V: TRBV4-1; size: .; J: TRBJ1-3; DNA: TGCGCCAGCACCCTCCTCAGGACAGGGCTTCCCTCTGGAAACACCATATATTTT; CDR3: CASTLLRTGLPSGNTIYF
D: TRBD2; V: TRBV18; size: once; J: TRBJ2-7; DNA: TGTGCCAGCTCACCATCTAGCGGGGACTTCAAGCAGTACTTC; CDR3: CASSPSSGDFKQYF
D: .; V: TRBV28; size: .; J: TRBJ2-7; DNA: TGTGCCAGCAGTTTGATCCGGGGGGCGTACGAGCAGTACTTC; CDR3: CASSLIRGAYEQYF
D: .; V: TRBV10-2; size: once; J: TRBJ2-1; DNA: TGCGCCAGCACCGAGAGCGGACCCCACTACAATGAGCAGTTCTTC; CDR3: CASTESGPHYNEQFF
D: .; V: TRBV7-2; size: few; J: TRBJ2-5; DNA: TGTGCCAGCAGCTTAGCTCGGGTCGGGGAAGGGACCCAGTACTTC; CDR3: CASSLARVGEGTQYF
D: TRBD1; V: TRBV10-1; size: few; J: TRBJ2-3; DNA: TGCGCCAGCAGTCCCGGGACAGGGATCGGTACGCAGTATTTT; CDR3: CASSPGTGIGTQYF
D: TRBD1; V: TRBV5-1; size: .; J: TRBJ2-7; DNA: TGCGCCAGCAAGGGACAGGGACCTTCCTACGAGCAGTACTTC; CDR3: CASKGQGPSYEQYF
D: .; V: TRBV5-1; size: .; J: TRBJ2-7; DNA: TGCGCCAGCAGCTTGGTCGACGAGCAGTACTTC; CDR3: CASSLVDEQYF
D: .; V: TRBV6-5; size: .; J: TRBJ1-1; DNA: TGTGCCAGCCAGGGGATCACTGAAGCTTTCTTT; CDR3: CASQGITEAFF
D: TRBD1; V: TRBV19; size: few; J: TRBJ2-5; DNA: TGTGCCAGTAGTTTGACAGGGGCGCACGAGACCCAGTACTTC; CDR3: CASSLTGAHETQYF
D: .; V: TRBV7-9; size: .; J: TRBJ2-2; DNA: TGTGCCGGTAGCCGGGGGACCAACACCGGGGAGCTGTTTTTT; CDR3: CAGSRGTNTGELFF
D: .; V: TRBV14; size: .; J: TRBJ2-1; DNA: TGTGCCAGCAGCCAACTAGACAATGAGCAGTTCTTC; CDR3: CASSQLDNEQFF
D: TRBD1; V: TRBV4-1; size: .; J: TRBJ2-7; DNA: TGCGCCAGCTCCCTCCGGGACAGCTCCTACGAGCAGTACTTC; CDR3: CASSLRDSSYEQYF
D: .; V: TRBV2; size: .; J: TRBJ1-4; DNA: TGTGCCAGCAGTGAGGGGGGGATTGGTGAAAAACTGTTTTTT; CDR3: CASSEGGIGEKLFF
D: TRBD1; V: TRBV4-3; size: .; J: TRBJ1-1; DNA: TGCGCCAGCAGCCTTCTTTCAGGGGGAGGCACTGAAGCTTTCTTT; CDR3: CASSLLSGGGTEAFF
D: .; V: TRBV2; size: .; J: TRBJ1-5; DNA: TGTGCCAGCAGTGCGAGGACAAGCAAGCAGCCCCAGCATTTT; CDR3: CASSARTSKQPQHF
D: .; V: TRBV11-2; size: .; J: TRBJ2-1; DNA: TGTGCCAGCAGCTCCCCCCTGAGTTTCGGGCAGTTCTTC; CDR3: CASSSPLSFGQFF
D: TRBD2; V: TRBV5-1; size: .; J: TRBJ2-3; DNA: TGCGCCAGCAGCTTGAGCGGGGGCACAGATACGCAGTATTTT; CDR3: CASSLSGGTDTQYF
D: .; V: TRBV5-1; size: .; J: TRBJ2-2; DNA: TGCGCCAGCAGTTGGGAAGGGGACACCGGGGAGCTGTTTTTT; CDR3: CASSWEGDTGELFF
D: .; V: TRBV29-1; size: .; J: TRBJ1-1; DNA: TGCAGCGTTCAGGGAGGGCGGACTGAAGCTTTCTTT; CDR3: CSVQGGRTEAFF
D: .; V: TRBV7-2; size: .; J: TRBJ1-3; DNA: TGTGCCAGCAGCTCCAGGGTTCTCGGAAACACCATATATTTT; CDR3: CASSSRVLGNTIYF
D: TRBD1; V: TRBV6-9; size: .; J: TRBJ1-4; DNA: TGTGCCAGCAAAATGGACAGGGGGCGCCTTGAGGAAAAACTGTTTTTT; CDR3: CASKMDRGRLEEKLFF
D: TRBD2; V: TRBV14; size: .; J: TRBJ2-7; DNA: TGTGCCAGCAGCCTCCGGACTAGTCCTACCTACGAGCAGTACTTC; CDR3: CASSLRTSPTYEQYF
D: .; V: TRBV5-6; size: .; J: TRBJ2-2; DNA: TGTGCCAGCAGACCTACGGGAACCGGGGAGCTGTTTTTT; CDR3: CASRPTGTGELFF
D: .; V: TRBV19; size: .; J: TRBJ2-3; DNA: TGTGCCAGTAGTGCCAGACAGGCGCCTGGCACAGATACGCAGTATTTT; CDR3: CASSARQAPGTDTQYF
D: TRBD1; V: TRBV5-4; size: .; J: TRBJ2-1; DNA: TGTGCCAGCAGCTCGGACAGGGGGACCTACAATGAGCAGTTCTTC; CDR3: CASSSDRGTYNEQFF
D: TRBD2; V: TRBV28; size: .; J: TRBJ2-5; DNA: TGTGCCAGCAGTTCAGCGGGGGGGCCCGAAGAGACCCAGTACTTC; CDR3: CASSSAGGPEETQYF
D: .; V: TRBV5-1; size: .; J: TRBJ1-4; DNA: TGCGCCAGCAGCTTGGGTTCGACTCTTGCAACTAATGAAAAACTGTTTTTT; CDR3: CASSLGSTLATNEKLFF
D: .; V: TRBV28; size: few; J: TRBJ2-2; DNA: TGTGCCAGCAGTTTATTCACCGCTTGGACTCCGAACACCGGGGAGCTGTTTTTT; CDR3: CASSLFTAWTPNTGELFF
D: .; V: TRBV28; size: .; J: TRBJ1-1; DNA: TGTGCCACAAAAGGACAGACTGAAGCTTTCTTT; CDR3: CATKGQTEAFF
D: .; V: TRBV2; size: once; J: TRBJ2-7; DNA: TGTGCCAGCAGGCGAGAGGGGGATTGGAGCTCCTACGAGCAGTACTTC; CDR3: CASRREGDWSSYEQYF
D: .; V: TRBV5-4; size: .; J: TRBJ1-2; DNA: TGTGCCAGCAGGTTGCTACAGGGAGACTATGGCTACACCTTC; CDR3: CASRLLQGDYGYTF
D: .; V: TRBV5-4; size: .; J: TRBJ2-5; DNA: TGTGCCAGCAGCCCAGGGCCCCAAGAGACCCAGTACTTC; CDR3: CASSPGPQETQYF